A selection of T cell receptor beta chains follows, all from one sample in a study of blood T cells in healthy people across ages. In TCRdb, the 5' RACE reads were re-called with MiXCR into one record per CDR3 protein. The data hold about 1.5 million distinct CDR3 sequences, with around 42% observed a single time. Sequenced input: blood. These receptor sequences come from a woman under 30 in good health. Each CDR3 is given with its conserved first and last residue. D genes are given only for firm matches.

v_call	d_call	cdr3_aa
TRBV7-2	TRBD2	CASSSLAGVFNEQFF
TRBV5-1	TRBD1	CASSSTGVDQPQHF
TRBV7-2	TRBD1	CASSPQGAANEKLFF
TRBV28	TRBD1	CASSSGTERQETQYF
TRBV13	TRBD1	CASSRGTEIYGYTF
TRBV10-3	.	CAISVGRYNEQFF
TRBV20-1	.	CSADLGLPGVDTQYF
TRBV7-2	.	CASSLVSIGGETQYF
TRBV6-4	.	CASSERTIVCQETQYF
TRBV5-1	TRBD2	CASSLRAGENTGELFF
TRBV7-2	.	CASTPGFYNEQFF
TRBV3-1	TRBD1	CASSQGLGGGGNTEAFF
TRBV7-2	.	CASSPGVAANEQFF
TRBV13	TRBD2	CASSLGTSGGEQYF
TRBV28	TRBD2	CASSWDYHKETQYF
TRBV7-9	.	CASSWTMEKAEAFF
TRBV14	.	CASSQDHGGVSTDTQYF
TRBV5-4	TRBD1	CASSYEGQGASHEQYF
TRBV4-1	TRBD1	CASSLTRTGGSNYGYTF
TRBV2	.	CASSEEYGLFRGYTF
TRBV9	.	CASSGSTSSPWVTQYF
TRBV11-1	.	CASSPPQLQVSYEQFF
TRBV6-6	TRBD2	CASSCSDSGNSYEQYF
TRBV20-1	.	CSAIPLPGGTDTQYF
TRBV7-9	TRBD1	CASRPQLDRVSDGYTF
TRBV6-5	.	CASSNTGGGNTDTQYF